This passage covers 30 T cell receptor beta chains from one sample sequenced in a study of cytomegalovirus exposure and HLA in healthy donors. PCR used 60 Vbeta primers and 13 Jbeta primers. Measured with immunoSEQ multiplex PCR; TCRdb has only the in-frame clones, and not every one. This sample has approximately 170,000 clones, with more than 65% found just once. Sequenced input: PBMCs. Source of these receptors: a man between 18 and 35 years old in good health and CMV-seropositive.

This clone appeared a few times. A junction end diverges from the germline sequence, so it may reflect a read error. The rearrangement links TRBV7-9 to TRBJ1-5; D remains unclear. CDR1 and CDR2 (germline): SEHNR, FQNEAQ (reference sequence). The CDR3 totals 12 residues. This chain's CDR3 is CSSSLSNQPQHF. DNA for the CDR3: TGTTCCAGCAGCCTTAGCAATCAGCCCCAGCATTTT.

This rearrangement joins TRBV7-9 to TRBJ2-2, with a possible D match to TRBD1 (6 bases). The length of the CDR3 is 15 residues. V lost 6 bases and J lost 0, with 11 bases in between. The germline V gene has CDR1 SEHNR and CDR2 FQNEAQ (reference sequence). Written as DNA, the CDR3 is TGTGCCAGCAGTCAGAGACAGGCGAACACCGGGGAGCTGTTTTTT. This gives the protein CASSQRQANTGELFF. Complete variable domain (other parts from reference TRBV7-9 and TRBJ2-2): DTGVSQNPRHKITKRGQNVTFRCDPISEHNRLYWYRQTLGQGPEFLTYFQNEAQLEKSRLLSDRFSAERPKGSFSTLEIQRTEQGDSAMYLCASSQRQANTGELFFGEGSRLTVL.

This clone was found a few times. This rearrangement joins TRBV7-2 to TRBJ2-1, with a weak D call TRBD1 (6 bases). Germline loops: CDR1 SGHTA, CDR2 FQGNSA. V shed 1 base and J shed 3 bases, with 13 bases lying between them. The CDR3 totals 16 residues. DNA of the CDR3: TGTGCCAGCAGCTTAGAAGACAGGCATTACTACAATGAGCAGTTCTTC. This codes for CASSLEDRHYYNEQFF.

V gene TRBV7-8 combines with J gene TRBJ2-1; 9 bases fit TRBD1. CDR1 is SGHVS and CDR2 is FQNEAQ in the germline V gene. This CDR3 has 18 residues. V lost 5 bases, J lost 7 bases, and 18 bases stayed unmatched. The DNA for the CDR3 is TGTGCCAGCAGCAAAAGGGTGGGAGGACAGGGGAGGGAAAATGAGCAGTTCTTC. It is translated as CASSKRVGGQGRENEQFF.

The chain has TRBV5-1 and TRBJ2-5; TRBD2 aligns across 12 bases. CDR3 size: 17 residues. From germline, CDR1 is SGHRS and CDR2 YFSETQ. The V gene end was trimmed by 0 bases and the J gene end by 1 base; junction bases not matched to a gene: 4. CDR3 loop: CASSLVGLAGIQETQYF. CDR3 nucleotide sequence: TGCGCCAGCAGCTTGGTTGGACTAGCGGGGATCCAAGAGACCCAGTACTTC.

V is TRBV4-1 and J is TRBJ2-2; D uncertain. Trimming took 0 bases from V and 5 from J, leaving 10 bases between them. The germline CDR1 and CDR2 sequences are MGHRA and YSYEKL. The CDR3 runs to 15 residues. CDR3 bases: TGCGCCAGCAGCCAAGAACGGCAGGTGACCGGGGAGCTGTTTTTT. It codes for CASSQERQVTGELFF.

This clone was found a few times. The V gene is TRBV5-1, the J gene TRBJ1-4; 8 positions match TRBD1. The V gene's germline CDR1 is SGHRS and CDR2 YFSETQ. The CDR3 loop spans 16 amino acids. V was pared by 4 bases and J by 7 bases, with 12 bases of the junction left unmatched. The CDR3 spells CASSPSGQGAREKLFF. CDR3 nucleotide sequence: TGCGCCAGCAGCCCCTCGGGGCAGGGGGCGCGTGAAAAACTGTTTTTT.

This clone appeared a few times. The chain has TRBV13 and TRBJ2-7; 7 bases are shared with TRBD2. Looked up from germline, CDR1 is PRHDT and CDR2 is FYEKMQ (reference sequence). Trimming removed 0 bases from V and 3 bases from J; junction bases left unmatched: 5. This CDR3 has 15 amino acids. The CDR3 DNA is TGTGCCAGCAGCTTAGGGCTAGCGGAGATCTACGAGCAGTACGTC. The encoded protein is CASSLGLAEIYEQYV.

This clone was picked up one time. The CDR3 is CASTRGLDRGEAFF. The CDR3 DNA reads as TGTGCCAGCACCCGGGGATTGGACAGGGGTGAAGCTTTCTTT. The chain joins TRBV6-6 to TRBJ1-1; 9 bases are a match to TRBD1. The CDR3 extends over 14 amino acids. Germline V gives CDR1 MNHNY, CDR2 SVGAGI (reference sequence). V gave up 7 bases and J gave up 7 bases; unmatched junction bases: 10.

This chain joins TRBV25-1 and TRBJ1-4; weak D call: TRBD1 (6 bases). V dropped 5 bases and J dropped 8 bases, with 15 bases sitting between them. This CDR3 region has 14 residues. In germline, CDR1 is MGHDK, CDR2 SYGVNS. The CDR3 region has the DNA TGTGCCAGCAGTTGGGGGGGCGGGGAAGAAAAACTGTTTTTT. Residues: CASSWGGGEEKLFF.

The CDR3 nucleotides read TGTGCCAGTAGTTGGACAGCCCAAGAGACCCAGTACTTC. Translating gives CASSWTAQETQYF. The chain carries TRBV19 and TRBJ2-5; a possible D gene is TRBD1 (6 bases). The CDR3 runs to 13 residues. Germline values: CDR1 LNHDA, CDR2 SQIVND (reference sequence). Trimming removed 5 bases at V and 1 base at J, with 8 bases between.

The V call is TRBV5-1, the J call TRBJ1-3; no firm D call. Germline assignment: CDR1 SGHRS and CDR2 YFSETQ. The germline V and J ends were trimmed by 0 bases and 2 bases, with 15 bases remaining between them. This CDR3 region has 17 residues. This CDR3 is CASSLGSLSEAGNTIYF. In nucleotides, the CDR3 is TGCGCCAGCAGCTTGGGGAGTCTCTCCGAAGCTGGAAACACCATATATTTT.

This chain links TRBV27 with TRBJ1-1, with D possibly TRBD1 on 6 matching bases. Per germline, CDR1 MNHEY and CDR2 SMNVEV (reference sequence). The length of the CDR3 is 14 residues. V was shortened by 8 bases and J by 1 base, with 14 bases between the two germline ends. The CDR3 region is CASRSAGANTEAFF. Written as DNA, the CDR3 is TGTGCCAGCCGCTCGGCGGGGGCGAACACTGAAGCTTTCTTT.

This clone turned up a few times. This rearrangement joins TRBV4-2 to TRBJ2-2; D may be TRBD2 (6 bases). CDR1 is LGHNA and CDR2 is YNFKEQ in the germline V gene. V lost 0 bases and J lost 2, with 16 bases in between. This CDR3 contains 18 residues. The CDR3 nucleotides are TGTGCCAGCAGCCAAGACGTCCGGGAGCATCTAAACACCGGGGAGCTGTTTTTT. This encodes CASSQDVREHLNTGELFF.

This sequence joins TRBV5-1 and TRBJ2-6, with 8 bases fitting TRBD1. CDR1 and CDR2 from the germline V gene are SGHRS and YFSETQ. The CDR3 contains 16 residues. Trimming removed 4 bases from V and 0 bases from J; junction bases left unmatched: 3. Written as DNA, the CDR3 is TGCGCCAGCAGCCCAGGGGGCGGCTCTGGGGCCAACGTCCTGACTTTC. Residues: CASSPGGGSGANVLTF.

The chain joins TRBV27 to TRBJ1-2, with D possibly being TRBD1 (5 bases). Trimming removed 4 bases from V and 8 bases from J, with 23 bases in between. CDR3 length equals 16 residues. Looked up from germline, CDR1 is MNHEY and CDR2 is SMNVEV (reference sequence). CDR3 sequence (DNA): TGTGCCAGCAGTTCCGGGGGGAGGGCGCCGTTAACGGGCTACACCTTC. Translation gives CASSSGGRAPLTGYTF.

The rearrangement joins TRBV6-5 to TRBJ1-1; D unclear. Germline CDR1 is MNHEY and CDR2 is SVGAGI. The CDR3 covers 14 residues. The V end was cut by 0 bases, the J end by 0 bases, with 5 bases between. The DNA for the CDR3 is TGTGCCAGCAGTTACTCGAGCCTGAACACTGAAGCTTTCTTT. It specifies CASSYSSLNTEAFF.

This clone came up a few times. The V gene is TRBV6-5, the J gene TRBJ2-3; D unclear. With 6 bases removed from V and 0 bases from J, the gap between germline ends came to 7 bases. The CDR3 has 13 residues. Germline CDR1 and CDR2: MNHEY and SVGAGI. CDR3 coding DNA: TGTGCCAGCAGAACTCCTAGCACAGATACGCAGTATTTT. Encoded protein: CASRTPSTDTQYF.

In DNA, the CDR3 is TGTGCCAGCAGGGTCGGGACTAGGAGAAGTCAAGAGACCCAGTACTTC. Its translation: CASRVGTRRSQETQYF. The chain couples TRBV2 to TRBJ2-5, with TRBD2 identical over 8 bases. Germline trimming cut 6 bases from V and 2 bases from J; bases unmatched to any gene: 11. This CDR3 spans 16 amino acids. Germline V lookup: CDR1 SNHLY, CDR2 FYNNEI.

The chain is built from TRBV7-9 and TRBJ1-6; 7 bases align to TRBD1. Germline V CDR1 and CDR2: SEHNR, FQNEAQ (reference sequence). With 5 bases clipped from V and 7 bases from J, the junction kept 5 bases outside the gene matches. The CDR3 totals 14 residues. The CDR3 is CASSLGQNNSPLHF. For the CDR3, the DNA is TGTGCCAGCAGCCTGGGACAGAACAATTCACCCCTCCACTTT.

The V gene is TRBV5-4, the J gene TRBJ2-1; tentatively, D is TRBD2 (6 bases). With 2 bases removed from V and 5 bases from J, the gap between germline ends came to 14 bases. Germline CDR1 and CDR2: SGHNT and YYREEE (reference sequence). The CDR3 contains 15 residues. The CDR3 nucleotides read TGTGCCAGCAGCTTTGGGGGGTCGCCCAACAATGAGCAGTTCTTC. It codes for CASSFGGSPNNEQFF.

V gene TRBV7-9 combines with J gene TRBJ2-1; 8 positions agree with TRBD1. V lost 5 bases to trimming and J lost 2 bases; unmatched junction nucleotides: 5. This CDR3 has 15 residues. CDR1 and CDR2 (germline): SEHNR, FQNEAQ (reference sequence). The CDR3 sequence: CASSPWGQAYNEQFF. In DNA form, the CDR3 reads TGTGCCAGCAGCCCTTGGGGACAGGCCTACAATGAGCAGTTCTTC.

The genes are TRBV15 and TRBJ1-4; D may be TRBD1 (5 bases). CDR3 length: 13 amino acids. With 0 bases removed from V and 8 bases from J, the gap between germline ends came to 7 bases. Germline values: CDR1 LNHNV, CDR2 YYDKDF (reference sequence). The CDR3 protein is CATSRDRGEKLFF. DNA of the CDR3: TGTGCCACCAGCAGAGATCGGGGGGAAAAACTGTTTTTT.

This chain links TRBV10-3 with TRBJ2-5; a possible D gene is TRBD1 (5 bases). Per germline, CDR1 ENHRY and CDR2 SYGVKD. The V gene lost 7 bases and the J gene lost 4 bases, with 13 bases spanning the gap. This CDR3 has 13 residues. CDR3 coding DNA: TGTGCCATCAATAACGGACAAGCAGAGACCCAGTACTTC. This translates into CAINNGQAETQYF.

The chain recombines TRBV10-3 with TRBJ2-7; 7 bases align to TRBD1. CDR3 size: 19 residues. CDR1 and CDR2 from the germline V gene are ENHRY and SYGVKD. J was trimmed by 3 bases and V by 8 bases; bases with no gene match: 25. CDR3: CAIQFPGTVLHLTGYEQYV. In DNA form, the CDR3 reads TGTGCCATCCAGTTCCCGGGGACAGTCCTTCATCTTACCGGCTACGAGCAGTACGTC.

The rearrangement joins TRBV29-1 to TRBJ2-2, with D perhaps matching TRBD1 (6 bases). V was shortened by 4 bases and J by 2 bases, with 14 bases between the two germline ends. The germline gives CDR1 SQVTM, CDR2 ANQGSEA. The CDR3 has 15 residues. The DNA for the CDR3 is TGCAGCGTTGGTGTAGGACAGAGTAACACCGGGGAGCTGTTTTTT. It is translated as CSVGVGQSNTGELFF.

The V gene is TRBV9, the J gene TRBJ2-2; D possibly corresponds to TRBD2 (6 bases). The germline V and J ends were trimmed by 3 bases and 1 base, with 13 bases remaining between them. This CDR3 has 16 amino acids. Germline CDR1 and CDR2: SGDLS and YYNGEE. CDR3 coding DNA: TGTGCCAGCAGCGCGGGACTGCGTCGGAACACCGGGGAGCTGTTTTTT. It specifies CASSAGLRRNTGELFF. Full variable domain (missing parts from reference TRBV9 and TRBJ2-2): DSGVTQTPKHLITATGQRVTLRCSPRSGDLSVYWYQQSLDQGLQFLIQYYNGEERAKGNILERFSAQQFPDLHSELNLSSLELGDSALYFCASSAGLRRNTGELFFGEGSRLTVL.

The J gene is TRBJ2-1, the V gene TRBV6-5; D unresolved. The CDR3 is 16 residues long. V lost 2 bases and J 0 bases, leaving 11 bases between the germline ends. Germline V gives CDR1 MNHEY, CDR2 SVGAGI. CDR3 residues: CASSYHGLSSYNEQFF. The CDR3 DNA is TGTGCCAGCAGTTACCATGGTCTGAGCTCCTACAATGAGCAGTTCTTC.

In its sample, this clone was seen a few times. The chain is built from TRBV10-3 and TRBJ2-1; D is possibly TRBD2 (6 bases). Germline-derived CDR1 and CDR2 are ENHRY and SYGVKD. This CDR3 spans 13 amino acids. V lost 8 bases, J lost 9 bases, and 17 bases lay in between. The CDR3 sequence is CAIGEGLTGEQFF. The CDR3 region has the DNA TGTGCCATCGGGGAAGGACTAACGGGTGAGCAGTTCTTC.

This clone was counted between two and nine times. Distinct nucleotide sequences in the sample also encode this CDR3. The V call is TRBV6-5, the J call TRBJ1-4; D is possibly TRBD1 (6 bases). Germline-derived CDR1 and CDR2 are MNHEY and SVGAGI. Trimming pared 4 bases from V and 4 bases from J, leaving 10 bases between. This CDR3 spans 14 amino acids. DNA for the CDR3: TGTGCCAGCAGTTGGACAGTCTTTAATGAAAAACTGTTTTTT. Residues: CASSWTVFNEKLFF.